This T cell receptor (beta chain) derives from a study of T-cell reconstitution after alpha-beta-depleted transplantation in children. Trimming took off 4 bases at V and 7 bases at J, with 12 bases between the two ends. The CDR3 is 13 residues long. CDR1 and CDR2 (germline): MNHNS, SASEGT. It was with unique molecular identifiers that the TCRbeta library was prepared. TCRdb itself ran the PCR reads through MiXCR, one entry per CDR3 protein. The profile shows some 290,000 distinct CDR3 sequences, more than 9% of them singletons. The chain is built from TRBV6-1 and TRBJ2-3; no clear D gene. This clonotype was obtained from a human donor who donated a stem cell graft to a child with SCID. Here the sequenced sample was PBMCs from the stem cell graft donor, taken from the stem cell graft. CDR3 amino acids: CASSGLTVNTQYF. The CDR3 DNA follows: TGTGCCAGCAGTGGCCTGACTGTAAATACGCAGTATTTT.